This entry lists 27 T cell receptor beta chains sequenced from one sample in a study of cytomegalovirus exposure and HLA in healthy donors. Profiling relied on immunoSEQ multiplex PCR, and the TCRdb table lists in-frame clones only, not all of them. Of hundreds of thousands of clones detected, over 75% appear once; the ten largest clones hold approximately 12%. The sample was PBMCs. The origin of the receptors is a man aged 18-30 years in good health and CMV-seropositive.

The rearrangement links TRBV20-1 to TRBJ1-2, with D tentatively TRBD1 (6 bases). Germline V gives CDR1 DFQATT, CDR2 SNEGSKA (reference sequence). CDR3 length: 11 amino acids. The CDR3 reads CMVGQLYGYTF. The CDR3 nucleotides read TGCATGGTAGGACAGCTCTATGGCTACACCTTC.

The rearrangement joins TRBV18 to TRBJ2-1; possibly TRBD2 for D (6 bases). Trimming pared 3 bases from V and 4 bases from J, leaving 13 bases between. Germline V gene data show CDR1 as KGHSH and CDR2 as LQKENI. This CDR3 contains 15 residues. The CDR3 sequence: CASSPGLVFYNEQFF. The CDR3 nucleotides are TGTGCCAGCTCACCGGGACTCGTCTTTTACAATGAGCAGTTCTTC.

This clone occurred once. The chain employs TRBV7-6 and TRBJ2-2; 9 nucleotides match TRBD2. V lost 2 bases to trimming and J lost 7 bases; unmatched junction nucleotides: 5. The germline gives CDR1 SGHVS, CDR2 FNYEAQ. This CDR3 spans 15 amino acids. The CDR3 spells CASSLMGLASGELFF. The CDR3, as DNA: TGTGCCAGCAGCTTAATGGGACTAGCTAGCGGGGAGCTGTTTTTT.

The chain employs TRBV28 and TRBJ2-7, with D perhaps matching TRBD1 or TRBD2 (5 bases each). Germline CDR1 MDHEN, CDR2 SYDVKM. The CDR3 has 14 amino acids. The ends were cut back, 6 bases at V and 3 bases at J, with 15 bases in the middle. The CDR3 DNA sequence: TGTGCCAGCAGCCGGGACGGGGCGGGCTACGAGCAGTACTTC. This encodes CASSRDGAGYEQYF.

The chain is built from TRBV18 and TRBJ2-1, with 8 bases that match TRBD2. J lost 9 bases, V lost 6 bases, and 19 bases had no gene match. CDR3 length: 17 amino acids. Germline CDR1 reads KGHSH; CDR2 reads LQKENI. This CDR3 is CASSPTGASGLGGEQFF. The CDR3 DNA sequence: TGTGCCAGCTCCCCGACTGGGGCTAGCGGGCTAGGCGGTGAGCAGTTCTTC.

The chain carries TRBV28 and TRBJ1-4; D gene unclear. Germline-derived CDR1 and CDR2 are MDHEN and SYDVKM. This CDR3 has 16 residues. The V end was cut by 7 bases, the J end by 3 bases, with 18 bases between. The CDR3 bases are TGTGCCAGCACCATGGACGGGAGGATGGCTAATGAAAAACTGTTTTTT. It specifies CASTMDGRMANEKLFF.

V and J are TRBV27 and TRBJ2-7; D is unclear. V dropped 5 bases and J dropped 4 bases, with 15 bases sitting between them. CDR3 length: 14 residues. Germline V gene data show CDR1 as MNHEY and CDR2 as SMNVEV (reference sequence). CDR3 in amino acids: CASSQLSRPYEQYF. The CDR3 coding sequence is TGTGCCAGCAGTCAACTCTCAAGACCGTACGAGCAGTACTTC.

The CDR3 coding sequence is TGTGCCAGCAGCCAAGCGGACCAGGGGGGAGAGACCCAGTACTTC. It yields the protein CASSQADQGGETQYF. V usage is TRBV4-2 and J usage is TRBJ2-5, with D maybe TRBD1 (7 bases). This CDR3 comprises 15 residues. V gave up 1 base and J gave up 4 bases, with 13 bases separating them. Germline V CDR1 and CDR2: LGHNA, YNFKEQ.

The J gene is TRBJ2-7, the V gene TRBV7-9; 8 bases align to TRBD2. CDR1 and CDR2 (germline): SEHNR, FQNEAQ (reference sequence). The V segment lost 4 bases and the J segment 2 bases; nucleotides outside the gene matches: 7. The CDR3 runs 15 residues. The CDR3 bases are TGTGCCAGCAGCTCCATCCGAGCGGGAGCCTACGAGCAGTACTTC. This sequence encodes CASSSIRAGAYEQYF.

This clone has a single count. This sequence joins TRBV30 and TRBJ1-5; D perhaps matches TRBD1 (5 bases). The germline V and J ends were trimmed by 0 bases and 7 bases, with 10 bases remaining between them. CDR3 size: 13 residues. The germline gives CDR1 GTSNPN, CDR2 SVGIG (reference sequence). CDR3 DNA sequence: TGTGCCTGGAGTGTCGGGGGTCTGCAGCCCCAGCATTTT. The encoded protein is CAWSVGGLQPQHF.

The chain carries TRBV18 and TRBJ2-7; 8 bases map to TRBD2. CDR1 is KGHSH, CDR2 LQKENI, per germline. The V gene end was trimmed by 3 bases and the J gene end by 4 bases; junction bases not matched to a gene: 11. The CDR3 is 16 amino acids. The CDR3: CASSPLEREITYEQYF. CDR3 DNA sequence: TGTGCCAGCTCACCGCTAGAGCGGGAGATTACGTACGAGCAGTACTTC.

V usage is TRBV11-2 and J usage is TRBJ1-2, with D tentatively TRBD1 (5 bases). V was clipped by 0 bases and J by 7 bases, with 15 bases between them. The germline V gene encodes CDR1 SGHAT and CDR2 FQNNGV. This CDR3 comprises 15 residues. This CDR3 is CASSLESGPVPGYTF. The CDR3 nucleotides are TGTGCCAGCAGCTTAGAATCGGGGCCGGTCCCTGGCTACACCTTC.

On this clone: The same CDR3 is also encoded by other DNA sequences in this sample. This chain links TRBV5-1 with TRBJ2-6; D perhaps matches TRBD2 (5 bases). The CDR3 is 15 amino acids. Germline loops: CDR1 SGHRS, CDR2 YFSETQ. Trimming cost V 2 bases and J 0 bases, with 6 bases left between them. The CDR3 sequence: CASSLGLSGANVLTF. The CDR3 nucleotides read TGCGCCAGCAGCTTAGGACTCTCTGGGGCCAACGTCCTGACTTTC.

This chain links TRBV5-1 with TRBJ1-2, with 10 bases identical to TRBD1. The CDR3 has 18 amino acids. V gave up 3 bases and J gave up 3 bases; unmatched junction bases: 14. CDR1 and CDR2 from the germline V gene are SGHRS and YFSETQ. The CDR3 region is CASSWTSAGTGEHYGYTF. CDR3 DNA: TGCGCCAGCAGCTGGACCTCTGCCGGGACAGGGGAGCACTATGGCTACACCTTC.

The CDR3 sequence: CASSGGIGDGQETQYF. The CDR3 DNA follows: TGTGCCAGCAGTGGGGGCATAGGAGACGGCCAAGAGACCCAGTACTTC. The rearrangement links TRBV6-1 to TRBJ2-5, with a tentative D call TRBD1 (5 bases). The V gene's germline CDR1 is MNHNS and CDR2 SASEGT. The V and J ends lost 4 bases and 1 base respectively, with 16 bases between them. The CDR3 is 16 residues long.

The V gene is TRBV5-4, the J gene TRBJ1-3; TRBD1 might be the D (6 bases). Germline CDR1 is SGHNT and CDR2 is YYREEE (reference sequence). V shed 0 bases and J shed 0 bases, with 10 bases lying between them. The CDR3 loop spans 16 amino acids. CDR3: CASSLGGQNSGNTIYF. CDR3 nucleotide sequence: TGTGCCAGCAGCTTGGGTGGACAGAACTCTGGAAACACCATATATTTT.

Only one count was recorded for this clone. The J gene is TRBJ1-1, the V gene TRBV10-2, with no clear D. The CDR3 consists of 12 residues. V lost 6 bases and J lost 6, with 11 bases in between. Germline CDR1 and CDR2: WSHSY and SAAADI. CDR3: CASRVYQAEAFF. Written as DNA, the CDR3 is TGCGCCAGCAGGGTCTATCAGGCTGAAGCTTTCTTT.

In DNA form, the CDR3 reads TGCGCCAGCAGCCAAGATCCTGTAACGCCTTACAATGAGCAGTTCTTC. Its protein is CASSQDPVTPYNEQFF. The V and J genes are TRBV4-3 and TRBJ2-1; D is undetermined. V lost 0 bases, J lost 4 bases, and 13 bases lay in between. This CDR3 is 16 amino acids long. Germline-derived CDR1 and CDR2 are LGHNA and YSLEER.

The chain employs TRBV30 and TRBJ1-3, with D unresolved. Between the trimmed V and J ends, which lost 0 bases and 1 base, there was a span of 4 bases. Per the germline V gene, CDR1 is GTSNPN and CDR2 is SVGIG (reference sequence). This CDR3 is 13 amino acids long. DNA for the CDR3: TGTGCCTGGAGTGTACTGTCTGGAAACACCATATATTTT. Protein: CAWSVLSGNTIYF.

This clone was found once. The chain is built from TRBV15 and TRBJ1-2; TRBD1 might be the D (5 bases). The germline CDR1 and CDR2 sequences are LNHNV and YYDKDF (reference sequence). Trimming took off 6 bases at V and 6 bases at J, with 14 bases between the two ends. This CDR3 spans 13 amino acids. The CDR3 DNA is TGTGCCACCAGAGAAGAGGGAGGGGATGGCTACACCTTC. Encoded protein: CATREEGGDGYTF.

The chain uses TRBV29-1 and TRBJ1-2; D may be TRBD1 (6 bases). The CDR3 runs 11 residues. From germline, CDR1 is SQVTM and CDR2 ANQGSEA. Trimming cost V 5 bases and J 6 bases, with 10 bases left between them. The CDR3 nucleotides read TGCAGCGTTTGGACAGACAATGGCTACACCTTC. It translates to CSVWTDNGYTF. The full variable domain, its missing parts supplied by reference TRBV29-1 and TRBJ1-2, is SAVISQKPSRDICQRGTSLTIQCQVDSQVTMMFWYRQQPGQSLTLIATANQGSEATYESGFVIDKFPISRPNLTFSTLTVSNMSPEDSSIYLCSVWTDNGYTFGSGTRLTVV.

The J gene is TRBJ1-5, the V gene TRBV19; D remains unclear. The CDR3 extends over 15 amino acids. CDR1 is LNHDA and CDR2 is SQIVND in the germline V gene (reference sequence). Trimming left V 3 bases short and J 2 bases short, with 11 bases between. The CDR3 reads CASSIGFSGNQPQHF. Here the CDR3 DNA reads TGTGCCAGTAGTATTGGGTTCTCGGGCAATCAGCCCCAGCATTTT. Full variable domain (outside the CDR3, taken from reference TRBV19 and TRBJ1-5): DGGITQSPKYLFRKEGQNVTLSCEQNLNHDAMYWYRQDPGQGLRLIYYSQIVNDFQKGDIAEGYSVSREKKESFPLTVTSAQKNPTAFYLCASSIGFSGNQPQHFGDGTRLSIL.

The chain links TRBV13 to TRBJ1-1; no clear D gene. Trimming stripped 0 bases from V and 3 bases from J, with 5 bases between. The CDR3 is 13 residues long. CDR1 is PRHDT and CDR2 is FYEKMQ in the germline V gene (reference sequence). Written as DNA, the CDR3 is TGTGCCAGCAGCTTAGGTGGAGACACTGAAGCTTTCTTT. It translates to CASSLGGDTEAFF.

This chain joins TRBV29-1 and TRBJ2-1; weak D call: TRBD1 (6 bases). Germline V CDR1 and CDR2: SQVTM, ANQGSEA. V was pared by 4 bases and J by 11 bases, with 18 bases between. CDR3 size: 13 residues. The CDR3 loop is CSVVPDSQTQQFF. CDR3 in DNA: TGCAGCGTTGTTCCGGACAGCCAAACCCAGCAGTTCTTC.

The chain links TRBV6-1 to TRBJ2-5, with unresolved D. The CDR3 has 14 amino acids. V shed 8 bases and J shed 0 bases, with 13 bases lying between them. Germline-derived CDR1 and CDR2 are MNHNS and SASEGT. In nucleotides, the CDR3 is TGTGCCAGCTCAAGAGCTATGTACCAAGAGACCCAGTACTTC. It specifies CASSRAMYQETQYF.

The chain carries TRBV7-9 and TRBJ1-1; D uncertain. Trimming shortened V by 4 bases and J by 4 bases, and 7 bases separated the two germline ends. CDR1 is SEHNR, CDR2 FQNEAQ, per germline (reference sequence). The CDR3 runs to 12 residues. The CDR3 DNA follows: TGTGCCAGCAGCTCACGGAGCACTGAAGCTTTCTTT. Its protein product is CASSSRSTEAFF.

V is TRBV4-1 and J is TRBJ2-5; TRBD1 agrees at 8 bases. Germline V CDR1 and CDR2: MGHRA, YSYEKL. The CDR3 has 16 amino acids. Trimming cost V 2 bases and J 5 bases; bases outside gene matches: 10. The CDR3 here is CASSQRRQGAGETQYF. Written as DNA, the CDR3 is TGCGCCAGCAGCCAAAGGAGGCAGGGGGCTGGGGAGACCCAGTACTTC.